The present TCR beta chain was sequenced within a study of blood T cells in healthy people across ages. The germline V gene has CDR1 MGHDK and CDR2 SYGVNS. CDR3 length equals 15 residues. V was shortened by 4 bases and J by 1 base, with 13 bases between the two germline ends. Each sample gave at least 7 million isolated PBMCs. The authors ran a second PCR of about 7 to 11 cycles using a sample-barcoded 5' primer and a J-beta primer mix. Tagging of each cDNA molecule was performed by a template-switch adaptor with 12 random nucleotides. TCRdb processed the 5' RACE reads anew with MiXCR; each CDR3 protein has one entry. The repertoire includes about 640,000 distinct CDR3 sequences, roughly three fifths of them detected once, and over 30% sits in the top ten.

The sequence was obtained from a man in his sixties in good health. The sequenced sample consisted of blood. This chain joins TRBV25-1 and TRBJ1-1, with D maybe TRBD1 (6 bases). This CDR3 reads CASSADRRTNTEAFF. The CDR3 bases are TGTGCCAGCAGTGCAGACAGGAGGACGAACACTGAAGCTTTCTTT.